Listed below are T cell receptor beta chains from one sample, sequenced in a study of T cell responses to AZD1222 COVID-19 vaccine. The table came from immunoSEQ multiplex PCR; TCRdb's copy has only in-frame clones and leaves some out. This sample carries roughly 120,000 clones, about 85% of them seen once, and the ten largest clones take 3.2%. Source: peripheral blood, taken on day 0 of AZD1222 vaccination. Receptor source: an adult in good health. The CDR3 runs from the conserved cysteine through the conserved F or W. The D gene is left open where the match is weak. Clone size is stated in some rows and not others, as once, few, many or a class when expanded.

NA,TRBD1,TRBJ1-1,TRBV27,CASSLQTGGAAEAFF,TGTGCCAGCAGTTTACAAACAGGGGGAGCAGCCGAAGCTTTCTTT
NA,TRBD2,TRBJ2-4,TRBV7-9,CASSDGLRTSGKTQYF,TGTGCCAGCAGCGACGGATTGAGGACTAGCGGGAAAACTCAGTACTTC
NA,NA,TRBJ1-2,TRBV25-1,CASSESYGAGNYGYTF,TGTGCCAGCAGTGAATCCTACGGGGCTGGCAACTATGGCTACACCTTC
NA,NA,TRBJ1-6,TRBV7-2,CASSLAARGAPLHF,TGTGCCAGCAGCTTAGCCGCCCGAGGAGCGCCCCTCCACTTT
NA,TRBD2,TRBJ2-7,TRBV5-1,CASSSGGGLTYEQYF,TGCGCCAGCAGCTCGGGAGGGGGTTTGACCTACGAGCAGTACTTC
NA,NA,TRBJ1-1,TRBV6-5,CASSTTAMNTEAFF,TGTGCCAGCAGTACGACAGCCATGAACACTGAAGCTTTCTTT
once,NA,TRBJ2-2,TRBV9,CASSGRRGSGTGELFF,TGTGCCAGCAGCGGCCGAAGGGGTTCGGGCACCGGGGAGCTGTTTTTT
NA,NA,TRBJ2-7,TRBV14,CASSLGGSSRQYF,TGTGCCAGCAGCCTCGGCGGGTCCTCACGGCAGTACTTC
NA,NA,TRBJ1-1,TRBV29-1,CSSGGWIGDTEAFF,TGCAGTAGCGGGGGCTGGATCGGGGACACTGAAGCTTTCTTT
few,NA,TRBJ1-5,TRBV4-1,CASSQHREDQPQHF,TGCGCCAGCAGCCAGCACAGGGAGGATCAGCCCCAGCATTTT
NA,NA,TRBJ2-2,TRBV9,CASIGGRTGELFF,TGTGCCAGCATTGGAGGGCGGACCGGGGAGCTGTTTTTT
NA,TRBD2,TRBJ2-3,TRBV6-6,CASSLIPSGSGADTQYF,TGTGCCAGCAGTCTTATCCCTAGCGGGAGTGGGGCAGATACGCAGTATTTT
NA,NA,TRBJ1-4,TRBV7-9,CASSLGTYEKLFF,TGTGCCAGCAGCTTAGGGACGTATGAAAAACTGTTTTTT
NA,TRBD1,TRBJ1-6,TRBV3-1/TRBV3-2,CASRGEQGGSPLHF,TGTGCCAGCAGGGGGGAGCAGGGGGGTTCACCCCTCCACTTT
NA,NA,TRBJ1-6,TRBV3-1/TRBV3-2,CASSQEDRNSPLHF,TGTGCCAGCAGCCAAGAGGACAGAAATTCACCCCTCCACTTT
NA,TRBD1,TRBJ2-1,TRBV6-5,CASSRPGQGGNEQFF,TGTGCCAGCAGTAGGCCGGGACAGGGTGGTAATGAGCAGTTCTTC
NA,NA,TRBJ2-3,TRBV29-1,CSVVAGASGTQYF,TGCAGCGTTGTGGCGGGGGCCTCTGGGACGCAGTATTTT
once,NA,TRBJ2-7,TRBV28,CASSFSRTYEQYF,TGTGCCAGCAGTTTTTCCCGTACCTACGAGCAGTACTTC